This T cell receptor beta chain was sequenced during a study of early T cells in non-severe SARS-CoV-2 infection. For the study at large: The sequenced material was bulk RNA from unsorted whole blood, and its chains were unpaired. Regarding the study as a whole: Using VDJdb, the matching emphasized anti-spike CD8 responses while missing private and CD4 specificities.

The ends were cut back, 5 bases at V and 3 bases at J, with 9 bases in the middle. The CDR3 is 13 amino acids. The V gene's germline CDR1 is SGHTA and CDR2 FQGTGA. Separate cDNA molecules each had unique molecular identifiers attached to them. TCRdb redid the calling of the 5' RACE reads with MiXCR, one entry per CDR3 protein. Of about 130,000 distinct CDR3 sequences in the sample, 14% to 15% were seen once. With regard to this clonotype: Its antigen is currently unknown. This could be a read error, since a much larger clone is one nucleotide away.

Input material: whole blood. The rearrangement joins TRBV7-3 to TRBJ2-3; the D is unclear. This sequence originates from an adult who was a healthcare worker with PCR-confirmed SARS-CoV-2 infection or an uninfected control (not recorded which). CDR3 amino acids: CASSPPGTDTQYF. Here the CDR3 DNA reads TGTGCCAGCAGCCCCCCCGGAACAGATACGCAGTATTTT.